Sequencing of this T cell receptor beta chain was carried out in a study of T cells in Graves' hyperthyroidism and ophthalmopathy. Findings and limits, study-wide: Most thyroid-expanded clonotypes above 0.001 were also found in blood. From stable hyperthyroidism, ophthalmopathy was set apart by a 13 V-J model.

What was amplified from RNA transcripts were TCR beta CDR3 regions. The HTBI set primed first-round TCR CDR3 RT-PCR. MiXCR was run by TCRdb on the multiplex PCR reads, yielding one entry per CDR3 protein. Of around 180,000 distinct CDR3 sequences detected, over 15% appear once; the ten largest clones hold 25% to 35%. This clonotype was seen ten or more times. Its antigen is still unknown. Deletions cut 7 bases from V and 6 bases from J, with 16 bases between. The CDR3 extends over 14 amino acids. Looked up from germline, CDR1 is MDHEN and CDR2 is SYDVKM. The receptor was derived from a woman aged 50 to 60 with Graves' hyperthyroidism. The rearrangement joins TRBV28 to TRBJ1-5; perhaps TRBD1 as D (6 bases). Sequenced sample: blood. In nucleotides, the CDR3 is TGTGCCAGCAATCGAGGGCAGACAGGTCAGCCCCAGCATTTT. The encoded protein is CASNRGQTGQPQHF.